What follows is one T cell receptor beta chain and its context. There are 15 residues in the CDR3. Between the trimmed V and J ends, which lost 1 base and 3 bases, there was a span of 7 bases. Germline CDR1 reads MNHEY; CDR2 reads SMNVEV (reference sequence). The source of the sample is a study of blood T cell repertoires in COVID-19. Study-wide background: From the United States, Italy and Spain came samples of acute and convalescent COVID-19. T cells, B-cell-depleted T cells, or PBMCs provided the cDNA or gDNA that served as material.

Generated by immunoSEQ multiplex PCR, the TCRdb table keeps only in-frame clones and is missing some. The sample shows approximately 300,000 clones, roughly 90% of them seen only once. Residents of approximately 25 US areas, aged about 18 to 89 years, made up the participants. Among Cohort 3 donors, those recovered had two negative PCRs, clearance, or symptom resolution. The specimen sequenced was PBMCs or T cells enriched from blood (not recorded which). The origin of this receptor is a woman in her 30s who had recovered from COVID-19. The chain links TRBV27 to TRBJ2-6, with D unresolved. CDR3: CASSLFGYGANVLTF. The CDR3 DNA follows: TGTGCCAGCAGTTTATTCGGTTATGGGGCCAACGTCCTGACTTTC.